This entry lists 4 T cell receptor beta chains sequenced from one sample in a study of cytomegalovirus exposure and HLA in healthy donors. PCR primers comprised 60 Vbeta and 13 Jbeta primers. Method: immunoSEQ multiplex PCR; TCRdb's copy keeps in-frame clones and lacks some. The sample yields over 150,000 clones, around 84% seen once. The sample consisted of PBMCs. The receptors shown here come from a girl aged 2-15 years in good health and CMV-seropositive.

CDR3 sequence (DNA): TGTGCCAGCAGTTTAGAACAGGAGAACCCCTACGAGCAGTACTTC. Its translation is CASSLEQENPYEQYF. This chain links TRBV27 with TRBJ2-7; the D gene is possibly TRBD1 (5 bases). V was pared by 2 bases and J by 2 bases, with 13 bases between. The CDR3 covers 15 residues. Germline CDR1 is MNHEY and CDR2 is SMNVEV (reference sequence).

This sequence joins TRBV10-2 and TRBJ2-2; 9 nucleotides line up with TRBD1. From germline, CDR1 is WSHSY and CDR2 SAAADI. The V gene end was trimmed by 5 bases and the J gene end by 6 bases; junction bases not matched to a gene: 4. The CDR3 spans 14 residues. The chain's CDR3 is CASSPTGGPGELFF. The CDR3 DNA follows: TGCGCCAGCAGTCCTACAGGGGGCCCCGGGGAGCTGTTTTTT.

The V and J genes are TRBV19 and TRBJ2-1, with D hard to call. Per the germline V gene, CDR1 is LNHDA and CDR2 is SQIVND (reference sequence). The CDR3 has 11 amino acids. V lost 6 bases and J 4 bases, leaving 4 bases between the germline ends. This CDR3 is CASREYNEQFF. CDR3 sequence (DNA): TGTGCCAGTAGGGAGTACAATGAGCAGTTCTTC.

The chain links TRBV5-6 to TRBJ1-3; D is uncertain. V shed 7 bases and J shed 2 bases, with 16 bases lying between them. The CDR3 loop spans 15 amino acids. The germline V gene has CDR1 SGHDT and CDR2 YYEEEE. The CDR3 nucleotides read TGTGCCAGCTCCCCGCGTCTAGTGGCTGGAAACACCATATATTTT. Translation gives CASSPRLVAGNTIYF. The entire variable domain, with the rest obtained from reference TRBV5-6 and TRBJ1-3, is as follows: DAGVTQSPTHLIKTRGQQVTLRCSPKSGHDTVSWYQQALGQGPQFIFQYYEEEERQRGNFPDRFSGHQFPNYSSELNVNALLLGDSALYLCASSPRLVAGNTIYFGEGSWLTVV.